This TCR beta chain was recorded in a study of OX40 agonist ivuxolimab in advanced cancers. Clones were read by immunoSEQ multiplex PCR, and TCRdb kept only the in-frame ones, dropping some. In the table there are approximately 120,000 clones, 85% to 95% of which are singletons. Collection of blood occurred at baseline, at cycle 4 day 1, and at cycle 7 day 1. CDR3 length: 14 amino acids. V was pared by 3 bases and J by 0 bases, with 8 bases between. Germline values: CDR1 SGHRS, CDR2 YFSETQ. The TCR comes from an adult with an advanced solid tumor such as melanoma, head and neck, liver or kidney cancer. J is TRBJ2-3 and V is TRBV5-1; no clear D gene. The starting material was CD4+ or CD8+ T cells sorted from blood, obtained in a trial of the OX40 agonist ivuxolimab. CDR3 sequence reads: CASSSPDSTDTQYF. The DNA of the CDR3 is TGCGCCAGCAGCTCCCCGGACAGCACAGATACGCAGTATTTT.